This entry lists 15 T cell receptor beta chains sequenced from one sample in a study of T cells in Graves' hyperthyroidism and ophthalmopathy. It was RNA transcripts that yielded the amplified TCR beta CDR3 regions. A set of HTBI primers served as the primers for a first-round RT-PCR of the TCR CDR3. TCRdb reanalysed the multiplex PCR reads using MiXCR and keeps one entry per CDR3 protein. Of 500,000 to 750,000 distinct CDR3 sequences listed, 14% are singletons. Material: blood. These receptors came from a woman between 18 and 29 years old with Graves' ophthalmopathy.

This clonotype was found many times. The DNA for the CDR3 is TGTGCCAGCAGCCTTCTCCAGGGGCAAGAGACCCAGTACTTC. It codes for CASSLLQGQETQYF. The rearrangement uses TRBV14 and TRBJ2-5; a possible D gene is TRBD1 (6 bases). The CDR3 is 14 amino acids. Germline loops: CDR1 SGHDN, CDR2 FVKESK. The V end lost 4 bases, the J end lost 2 bases, and 11 bases lay between the germline ends.

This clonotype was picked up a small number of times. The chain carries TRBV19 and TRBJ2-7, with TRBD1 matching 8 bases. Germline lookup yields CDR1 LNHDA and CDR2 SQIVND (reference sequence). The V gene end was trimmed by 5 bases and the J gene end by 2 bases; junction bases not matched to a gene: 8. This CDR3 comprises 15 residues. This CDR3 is CASSAGGFGPYEQYF. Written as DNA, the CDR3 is TGTGCCAGTAGTGCAGGGGGCTTTGGGCCCTACGAGCAGTACTTC.

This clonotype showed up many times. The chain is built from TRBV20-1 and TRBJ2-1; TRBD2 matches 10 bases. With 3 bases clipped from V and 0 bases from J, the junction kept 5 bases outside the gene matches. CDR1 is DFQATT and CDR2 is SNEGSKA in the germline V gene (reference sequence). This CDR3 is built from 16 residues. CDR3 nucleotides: TGCAGTGCTAGTTTTAGCGGGAGGAGCTCCTACAATGAGCAGTTCTTC. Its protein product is CSASFSGRSSYNEQFF.

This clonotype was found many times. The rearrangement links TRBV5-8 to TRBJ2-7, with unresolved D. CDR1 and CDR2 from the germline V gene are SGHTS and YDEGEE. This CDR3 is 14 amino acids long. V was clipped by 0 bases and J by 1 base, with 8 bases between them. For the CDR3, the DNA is TGTGCCAGCAGCTTGGACCTAGAGTCCTACGAGCAGTACTTC. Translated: CASSLDLESYEQYF.

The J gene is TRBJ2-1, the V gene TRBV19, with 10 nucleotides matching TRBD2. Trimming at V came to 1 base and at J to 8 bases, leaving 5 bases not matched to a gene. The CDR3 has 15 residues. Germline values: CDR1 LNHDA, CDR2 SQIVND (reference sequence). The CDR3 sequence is CASSIVLAGVYEQFF. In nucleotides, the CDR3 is TGTGCCAGTAGTATAGTGCTAGCGGGAGTCTATGAGCAGTTCTTC.

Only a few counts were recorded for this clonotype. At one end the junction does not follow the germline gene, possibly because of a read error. This chain's CDR3 is CAGSERSWRDSSYNEQFF. In DNA, the CDR3 is TGTGCCGGCAGTGAACGGTCGTGGAGGGACAGCTCCTACAATGAGCAGTTCTTC. The rearrangement links TRBV6-1 to TRBJ2-1; D possibly corresponds to TRBD1 (7 bases). The germline V gene encodes CDR1 MNHNS and CDR2 SASEGT. This CDR3 contains 18 residues.

This CDR3 is CASKGEKLFF. CDR3 nucleotide sequence: TGTGCCAGCAAAGGGGAAAAACTGTTTTTT. The gene calls are TRBV12-3 or TRBV12-4 and TRBJ1-4; D is unclear. Trimming cost V 7 bases and J 8 bases, with 5 bases left between them. This CDR3 has 10 amino acids.

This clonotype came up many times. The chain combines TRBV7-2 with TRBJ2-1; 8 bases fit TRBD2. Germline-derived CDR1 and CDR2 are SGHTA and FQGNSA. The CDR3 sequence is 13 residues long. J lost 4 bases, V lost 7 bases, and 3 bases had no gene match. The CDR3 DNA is TGTGCCAGCAAGCGGGAGTCTTACAATGAGCAGTTCTTC. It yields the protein CASKRESYNEQFF.

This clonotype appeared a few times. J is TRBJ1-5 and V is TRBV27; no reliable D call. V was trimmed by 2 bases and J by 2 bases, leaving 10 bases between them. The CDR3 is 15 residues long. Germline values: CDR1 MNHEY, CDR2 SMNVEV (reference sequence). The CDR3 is CASSLVRPGNQPQHF. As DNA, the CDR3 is TGTGCCAGCAGTTTAGTCAGACCCGGCAATCAGCCCCAGCATTTT.

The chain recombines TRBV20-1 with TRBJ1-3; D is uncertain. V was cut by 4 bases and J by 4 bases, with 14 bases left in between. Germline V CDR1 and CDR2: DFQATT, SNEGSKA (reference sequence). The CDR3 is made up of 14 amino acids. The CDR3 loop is CSANGLTAGNTIYF. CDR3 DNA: TGCAGTGCTAACGGACTCACTGCGGGAAACACCATATATTTT.

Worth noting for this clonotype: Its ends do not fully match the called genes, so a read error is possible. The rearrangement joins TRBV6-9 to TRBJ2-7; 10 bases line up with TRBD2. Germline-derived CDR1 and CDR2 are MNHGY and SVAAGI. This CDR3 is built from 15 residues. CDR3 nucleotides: TGTGCCAACAGTTATTCTAGCGGGAGCGACTACGAGCAGTACTTC. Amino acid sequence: CANSYSSGSDYEQYF.

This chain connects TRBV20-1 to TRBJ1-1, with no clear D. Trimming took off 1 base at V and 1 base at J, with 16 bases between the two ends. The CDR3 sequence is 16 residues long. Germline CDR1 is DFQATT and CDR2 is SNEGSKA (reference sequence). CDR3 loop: CSARGGWGGRNTEAFF. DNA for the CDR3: TGCAGTGCTAGAGGTGGGTGGGGTGGGAGGAACACTGAAGCTTTCTTT.

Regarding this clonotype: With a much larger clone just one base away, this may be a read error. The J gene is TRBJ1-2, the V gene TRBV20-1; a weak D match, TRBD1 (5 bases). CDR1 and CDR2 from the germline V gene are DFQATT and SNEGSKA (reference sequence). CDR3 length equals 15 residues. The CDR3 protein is CSARDRDGIIYGYAF. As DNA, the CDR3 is TGCAGTGCTAGAGATCGGGACGGCATAATCTATGGCTACGCCTTC.

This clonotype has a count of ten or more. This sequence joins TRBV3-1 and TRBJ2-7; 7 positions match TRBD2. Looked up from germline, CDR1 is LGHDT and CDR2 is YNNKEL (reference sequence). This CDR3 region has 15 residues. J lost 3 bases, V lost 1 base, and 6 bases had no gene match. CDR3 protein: CASSQVGGSLYEQYF. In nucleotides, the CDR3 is TGTGCCAGCAGCCAAGTGGGGGGGAGTCTCTACGAGCAGTACTTC.

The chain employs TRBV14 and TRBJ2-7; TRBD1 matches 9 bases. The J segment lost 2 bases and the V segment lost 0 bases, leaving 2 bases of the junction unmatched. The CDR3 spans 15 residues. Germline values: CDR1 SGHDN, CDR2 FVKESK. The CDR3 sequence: CASSQDGTGTYEQYF. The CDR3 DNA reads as TGTGCCAGCAGCCAAGACGGGACAGGGACCTACGAGCAGTACTTC.